This T cell receptor (beta chain) emerged from a study of cytomegalovirus exposure and HLA in healthy donors. This clone was found a few times. Its antigen is unknown. 13 Jbeta primers and 60 Vbeta primers were used for the PCR. Measured with immunoSEQ multiplex PCR; TCRdb has only the in-frame clones, and not every one. The sample contains 130,000 or so clones, around 8.5% of which appear only once. Study-wide findings and caveats: Later analysis placed DRB1 highest and HLA-C lowest in TCR association rates, which differed by HLA locus.

The CDR3 runs 13 residues. Germline CDR1 SNHLY, CDR2 FYNNEI. V was trimmed by 11 bases and J by 3 bases, leaving 13 bases between them. V usage is TRBV2 and J usage is TRBJ2-2, with D perhaps TRBD2 (5 bases). Sequencing was performed on PBMCs. This receptor was taken from a man between 40 and 49 years old in good health and CMV-seronegative. CDR3 nucleotides: TGTGCCGGTAACCCACTAGACACCGGGGAGCTGTTTTTT. Its protein is CAGNPLDTGELFF.